The present TCR beta chain was sequenced within a study of circulating CD8 cells and anti-PD-1 response in melanoma. Sorting of live CD3+CD8+TCRalphabeta+ cells by PD-1 and/or TIGIT gave four subsets. By its share, this clonotype is large. Its specificity is not known. General study results and limits: Tumor reactivity was tested by peptide assays on expanded sorted subsets. The cohort mixed treatment-naive and previously treated patients. Under 8% of TRB clonotypes were shared between subsets at M1. Diversity ranked highest in DNEG and lowest in TIGIT subsets.

Each library started from about 15 ng of total RNA using the QIAseq Immune Repertoire TCR panel. MiXCR, run by TCRdb on the reads, gives a single entry per CDR3 protein. The sample has a few hundred distinct CDR3 sequences; approximately 5.5% are singletons. The sample was CD8+ T cells from PBMCs, taken at baseline or after one month of anti-PD-1 therapy (not recorded which). This TCR was sampled from a human donor with melanoma.

The CDR3 spells CASSTPTNEKLFF. The CDR3 nucleotides are TGTGCCAGCAGTACCCCTACCAATGAAAAACTGTTTTTT. The V call is TRBV25-1, the J call TRBJ1-4; the D is unclear. Trimming stripped 5 bases from V and 5 bases from J, with 9 bases between. Germline CDR1 and CDR2: MGHDK and SYGVNS. This CDR3 region has 13 residues.